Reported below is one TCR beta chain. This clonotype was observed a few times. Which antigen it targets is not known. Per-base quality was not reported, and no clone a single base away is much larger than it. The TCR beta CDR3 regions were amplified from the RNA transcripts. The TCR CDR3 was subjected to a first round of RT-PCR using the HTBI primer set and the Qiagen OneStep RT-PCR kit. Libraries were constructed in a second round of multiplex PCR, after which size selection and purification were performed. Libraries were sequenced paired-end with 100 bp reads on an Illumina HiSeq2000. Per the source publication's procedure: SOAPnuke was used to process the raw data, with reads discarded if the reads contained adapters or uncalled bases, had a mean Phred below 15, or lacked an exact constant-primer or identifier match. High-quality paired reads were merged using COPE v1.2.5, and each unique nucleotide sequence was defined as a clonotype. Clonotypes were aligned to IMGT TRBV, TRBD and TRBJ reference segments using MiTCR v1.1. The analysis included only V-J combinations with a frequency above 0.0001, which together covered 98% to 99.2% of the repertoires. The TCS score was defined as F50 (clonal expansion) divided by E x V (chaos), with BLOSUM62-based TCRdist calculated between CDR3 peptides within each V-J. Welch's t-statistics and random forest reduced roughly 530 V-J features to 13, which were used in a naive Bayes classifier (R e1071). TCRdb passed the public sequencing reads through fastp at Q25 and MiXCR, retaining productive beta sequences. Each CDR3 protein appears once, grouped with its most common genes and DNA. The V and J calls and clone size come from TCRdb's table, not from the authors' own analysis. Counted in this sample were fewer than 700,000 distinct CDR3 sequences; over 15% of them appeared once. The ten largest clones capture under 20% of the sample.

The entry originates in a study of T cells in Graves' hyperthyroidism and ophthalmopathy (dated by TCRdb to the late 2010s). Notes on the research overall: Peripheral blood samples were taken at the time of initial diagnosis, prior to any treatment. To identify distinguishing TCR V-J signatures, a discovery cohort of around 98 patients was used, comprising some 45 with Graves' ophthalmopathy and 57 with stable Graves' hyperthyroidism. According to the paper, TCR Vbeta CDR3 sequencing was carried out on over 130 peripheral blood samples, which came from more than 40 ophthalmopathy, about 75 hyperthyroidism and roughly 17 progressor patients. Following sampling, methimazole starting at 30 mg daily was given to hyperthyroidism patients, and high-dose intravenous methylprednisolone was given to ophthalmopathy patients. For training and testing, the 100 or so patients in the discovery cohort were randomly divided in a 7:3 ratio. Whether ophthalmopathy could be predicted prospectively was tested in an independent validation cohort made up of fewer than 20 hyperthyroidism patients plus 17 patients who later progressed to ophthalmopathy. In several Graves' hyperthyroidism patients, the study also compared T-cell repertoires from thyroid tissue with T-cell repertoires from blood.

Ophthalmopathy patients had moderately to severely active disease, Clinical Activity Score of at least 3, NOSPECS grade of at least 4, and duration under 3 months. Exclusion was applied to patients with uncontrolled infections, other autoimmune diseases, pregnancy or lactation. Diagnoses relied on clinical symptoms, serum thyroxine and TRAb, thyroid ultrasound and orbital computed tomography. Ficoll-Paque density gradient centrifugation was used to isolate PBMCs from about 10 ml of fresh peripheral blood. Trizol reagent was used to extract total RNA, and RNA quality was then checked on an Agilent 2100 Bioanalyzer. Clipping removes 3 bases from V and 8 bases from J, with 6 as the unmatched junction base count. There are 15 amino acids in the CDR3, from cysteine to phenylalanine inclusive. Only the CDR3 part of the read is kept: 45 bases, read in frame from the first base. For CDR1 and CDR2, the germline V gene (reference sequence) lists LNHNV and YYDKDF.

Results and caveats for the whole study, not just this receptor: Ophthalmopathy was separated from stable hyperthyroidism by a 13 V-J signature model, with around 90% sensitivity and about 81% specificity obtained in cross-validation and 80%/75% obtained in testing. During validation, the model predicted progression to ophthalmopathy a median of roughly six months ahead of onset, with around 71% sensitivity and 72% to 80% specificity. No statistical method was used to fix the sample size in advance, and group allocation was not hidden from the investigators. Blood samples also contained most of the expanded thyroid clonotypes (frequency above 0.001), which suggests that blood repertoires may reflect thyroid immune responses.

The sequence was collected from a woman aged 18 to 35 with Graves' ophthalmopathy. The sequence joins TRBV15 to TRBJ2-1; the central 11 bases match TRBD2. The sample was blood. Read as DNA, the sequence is TGTGCCACCAGCAGTGGAACTAGCGGGAGAGATGAGCAGTTCTTC. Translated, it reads CATSSGTSGRDEQFF.